The clone carrying this T cell receptor beta chain was counted many times. Its target is unknown. Profiling of TCR beta VDJ combinations and CDR3 sequences used genomic DNA as template. TCRdb re-called the reads with MiXCR, one entry per CDR3 protein. The sample records 250,000 to 350,000 distinct CDR3 sequences, around 60% being singletons. The data were taken from a study of CD8+CD57+ T cells in acquired aplastic anemia. Study-wide findings and caveats: In common between the patients and the controls were some 29 CD8+ CDR3 sequences.

The CDR3 has 15 residues. Germline CDR1 is SGHRS and CDR2 is YFSETQ. Trimming shortened V by 3 bases and J by 4 bases, and 16 bases separated the two germline ends. The chain carries TRBV5-1 and TRBJ1-2; D not resolved. The clonotype originates from a human donor with severe aplastic anemia or a healthy control (not recorded which). The sample was sorted CD4+, CD8+, or CD8+CD57+ T cells (not recorded which) from PBMCs. The DNA of the CDR3 is TGCGCCAGCAGCTCGGGAAGCCAAGTTTTCTATGGCTACACCTTC. Protein product: CASSSGSQVFYGYTF.